Listed below are T cell receptor beta chains from one sample, sequenced in a study of regulatory T cells in long-lasting Graves disease. TCRdb re-called the multiplex PCR reads with MiXCR, one entry per CDR3 protein. The sample includes about 420,000 distinct CDR3 sequences, about 16% seen only once; the top ten take 23%. These data were also filed under a second study, of T cells in Graves' hyperthyroidism and ophthalmopathy.

Sample: peripheral blood mononuclear cells (PBMCs), taken at new diagnosis, from a patient treated with antithyroid drugs. Receptors originate from a woman under 30 with Graves disease. The CDR3 runs from the conserved cysteine through the conserved F or W. D genes are given only for firm matches. A row's size may be missing; if present it is once, few, many or a size class.

>TRBV6-5|TRBJ1-4|NA|few
CASSYSRDRNEKLFF
TGTGCCAGCAGTTACTCGAGGGACCGGAATGAAAAACTGTTTTTT
>TRBV7-2|TRBJ2-1|TRBD2|many
CASSLTTSGTNNEQFF
TGTGCCAGCAGCTTAACGACTAGCGGGACTAACAATGAGCAGTTCTTC
>TRBV24-1|TRBJ2-1|NA|NA
CATSLQGPNEQFF
TGTGCCACCAGTTTACAGGGTCCCAATGAGCAGTTCTTC
>TRBV19|TRBJ1-5|NA|NA
CASSIRGQPQHF
TGTGCCAGTAGTATACGGGGCCAGCCCCAGCATTTT
>TRBV5-6|TRBJ1-2|NA|NA
CASSLDRRGAFYGYTF
TGTGCCAGCAGCTTGGACCGACGGGGAGCTTTCTATGGCTACACCTTC
>TRBV28|TRBJ2-3|NA|many
CASSLNADTQYF
TGTGCCAGCAGTTTAAACGCAGATACGCAGTATTTT
>TRBV6-5|TRBJ2-7|NA|many
CASSLDSRQYF
TGTGCCAGCAGTTTGGACTCTCGGCAGTACTTC
>TRBV9|TRBJ1-2|NA|many
CASSGAATANYGYTF
TGTGCCAGCAGCGGAGCAGCTACAGCTAACTATGGCTACACCTTC
>TRBV29-1|TRBJ2-2|TRBD2|many
CSVRLAGGGTGELFF
TGCAGCGTTCGACTAGCGGGAGGGGGGACCGGGGAGCTGTTTTTT
>TRBV28|TRBJ2-7|TRBD2|many
CASSLPGLAGVYEQYF
TGTGCCAGCAGTTTACCCGGACTAGCGGGAGTCTACGAGCAGTACTTC
>TRBV20-1|TRBJ1-2|NA|few
CSARGRLEYGYTF
TGCAGTGCTAGAGGACGGCTGGAATATGGCTACACCTTC
>TRBV28|TRBJ2-5|NA|many
CASSPSSTIFETQYF
TGTGCCAGCAGTCCCTCGAGTACGATTTTTGAGACCCAGTACTTC
>TRBV28|TRBJ1-2|NA|few
CASNGGSGRGAPSYGYTF
TGTGCCAGCAACGGCGGCTCCGGCCGGGGGGCACCATCCTATGGCTACACCTTC
>TRBV3-1|TRBJ2-4|NA|NA
CASSQGTAGNIQYF
TGTGCCAGCAGCCAAGGGACCGCCGGAAACATTCAGTACTTC
>TRBV28|TRBJ2-1|NA|NA
CASSFLSVNSYNEQFF
TGTGCCAGCAGTTTCCTTAGCGTTAACTCCTACAATGAGCAGTTCTTC
>TRBV20-1|TRBJ2-4|TRBD1|many
CSATDRGHKNIQYF
TGCAGTGCCACAGACAGGGGGCACAAAAACATTCAGTACTTC
>TRBV9|TRBJ2-1|TRBD2|many
CASSVEGILAGGYNEQFF
TGTGCCAGCAGCGTCGAAGGGATTTTAGCGGGTGGCTACAATGAGCAGTTCTTC
>TRBV4-2|TRBJ2-2|NA|few
CASSPSTGNTGELFF
TGTGCCAGCAGCCCTAGCACCGGTAACACCGGGGAGCTGTTTTTT
>TRBV7-3|TRBJ2-3|TRBD2|many
CASSSLAGWADTQYF
TGTGCCAGCAGCTCACTAGCGGGTTGGGCAGATACGCAGTATTTT
>TRBV2|TRBJ1-1|NA|many
CASSAGARGTEAFF
TGTGCCAGCAGTGCGGGGGCTAGGGGCACTGAAGCTTTCTTT
>TRBV7-3|TRBJ1-2|NA|NA
CASSLGGVNGYTF
TGTGCCAGCAGCTTAGGAGGCGTGAATGGCTACACCTTC
>TRBV5-1|TRBJ2-6|NA|NA
CASSGEPGANVLTF
TGCGCCAGCAGTGGGGAGCCGGGGGCCAACGTCCTGACTTTC
>TRBV7-2|TRBJ2-5|NA|once
CASSFNRARETQYF
TGTGCCAGCAGCTTCAACAGGGCGCGGGAGACCCAGTACTTC
>TRBV5-1|TRBJ2-7|TRBD1|many
CASSLETGGTVHEQYF
TGCGCCAGCAGCTTGGAAACAGGGGGAACAGTCCACGAGCAGTACTTC
>TRBV5-5|TRBJ2-1|NA|NA
CASSLVVAQGTHNEQFF
TGTGCCAGCAGCTTGGTGGTAGCGCAAGGAACCCACAATGAGCAGTTCTTC
>TRBV20-1|TRBJ2-3|TRBD2|few
CSAPLAASSDTQYF
TGCAGTGCACCACTAGCGGCTTCGTCAGATACGCAGTATTTT
>TRBV6-1|TRBJ2-7|TRBD2|many
CASSELAGVAYEQYF
TGTGCCAGCAGTGAACTAGCGGGAGTAGCCTACGAGCAGTACTTC
>TRBV27|TRBJ2-1|TRBD2|NA
CASSLSRDYYNEQFF
TGTGCCAGCAGTTTATCAAGGGACTACTACAATGAGCAGTTCTTC
>TRBV28|TRBJ2-5|NA|many
CASSFAPYQETQYF
TGTGCCAGCAGTTTCGCCCCGTACCAAGAGACCCAGTACTTC
>TRBV28|TRBJ1-2|NA|few
CASTRGGYYGYTF
TGTGCCAGCACAAGAGGGGGTTACTATGGCTACACCTTC
>TRBV28|TRBJ2-1|NA|many
CASSLQQDYNEQFF
TGTGCCAGCAGTTTACAGCAGGACTACAATGAGCAGTTCTTC
>TRBV27|TRBJ2-1|TRBD1|many
CASSKRWGGTGFNNEQFF
TGTGCCAGCAGTAAAAGGTGGGGCGGGACAGGGTTCAACAATGAGCAGTTCTTC
>TRBV7-3|TRBJ1-1|TRBD1|few
CASSPLGGTGATEAFF
TGTGCCAGCAGCCCCCTCGGCGGGACAGGAGCGACTGAAGCTTTCTTT
>TRBV20-1|TRBJ2-5|NA|NA
CSARDQGGQETQYF
TGCAGTGCTAGAGACCAGGGGGGACAAGAGACCCAGTACTTC
>TRBV6-2/TRBV6-3|TRBJ2-4|NA|few
CASSYLNIQYF
TGTGCCAGCAGTTACCTAAACATTCAGTACTTC
>TRBV19|TRBJ2-1|NA|NA
CASSGKADNEQFF
TGTGCCAGTAGCGGGAAGGCTGACAATGAGCAGTTCTTC
>TRBV28|TRBJ1-2|TRBD1|few
CASSFRGGTVLYGYTF
TGTGCCAGCAGTTTTCGCGGTGGGACAGTACTTTATGGCTACACCTTC
>TRBV7-8|TRBJ2-3|NA|many
CASSFGQYTDTQYF
TGTGCCAGCAGCTTCGGTCAGTACACAGATACGCAGTATTTT
>TRBV24-1|TRBJ2-1|TRBD2|many
CATSDSSGRAHNEQFF
TGTGCCACCAGTGACTCAAGCGGGAGGGCCCACAATGAGCAGTTCTTC
>TRBV27|TRBJ2-3|TRBD2|many
CASSLREGLTQYF
TGTGCCAGCAGTTTGCGGGAGGGCCTAACGCAGTATTTT
>TRBV4-3|TRBJ2-1|NA|few
CASSQEATHYNEQFF
TGCGCCAGCAGCCAAGAAGCGACACATTACAATGAGCAGTTCTTC
>TRBV14|TRBJ1-4|TRBD1|few
CASSEWTGRGEKLFF
TGTGCCAGCAGCGAGTGGACAGGGCGAGGTGAAAAACTGTTTTTT
>TRBV2|TRBJ2-2|TRBD2|NA
CASRDSRGRGNTGELFF
TGTGCCAGCAGGGACAGCCGCGGGAGGGGGAACACCGGGGAGCTGTTTTTT
>TRBV20-1|TRBJ2-7|TRBD2|many
CSARPSGRAHYEQYF
TGCAGTGCTCGCCCTAGCGGGAGGGCCCACTACGAGCAGTACTTC
>TRBV4-1|TRBJ1-4|NA|few
CASSQSDVRATNEKLFF
TGCGCCAGCAGCCAATCGGACGTTCGTGCAACTAATGAAAAACTGTTTTTT
>TRBV30|TRBJ2-7|NA|many
CACPRRGSPYEQYF
TGTGCCTGCCCCAGAAGGGGATCCCCCTACGAGCAGTACTTC
>TRBV12-3/TRBV12-4|TRBJ1-2|NA|many
CASSQDSPGYGYTF
TGTGCCAGCAGCCAGGACAGTCCGGGCTATGGCTACACCTTC
>TRBV29-1|TRBJ1-6|TRBD1|few
CSIRTGGNSPLHF
TGCAGCATACGGACAGGCGGAAATTCACCCCTCCACTTT
>TRBV20-1|TRBJ1-4|NA|few
CSAREGRGEKLFF
TGCAGTGCTAGAGAGGGGCGAGGTGAAAAACTGTTTTTT
>TRBV30|TRBJ2-1|NA|many
CAWDSPQLGHNEQFF
TGTGCCTGGGACTCCCCCCAGTTAGGCCACAATGAGCAGTTCTTC
>TRBV5-1|TRBJ1-2|NA|many
CASSWPQTGEFDGYTF
TGCGCCAGCAGCTGGCCTCAGACAGGAGAGTTCGATGGCTACACCTTC
>TRBV5-1|TRBJ1-2|NA|NA
CASSPGRGFIDYGYTF
TGCGCCAGCAGCCCTGGTCGGGGGTTTATAGACTATGGCTACACCTTC
>TRBV12-3/TRBV12-4|TRBJ1-5|NA|many
CASSLAFWQGDQPQHF
TGTGCCAGCAGTTTGGCCTTCTGGCAGGGAGATCAGCCCCAGCATTTT
>TRBV6-1|TRBJ2-7|TRBD2|few
CASTKLAGGYNEQYF
TGTGCCAGCACCAAACTAGCGGGAGGGTACAATGAGCAGTACTTC
>TRBV28|TRBJ2-1|TRBD2|many
CASSSLGGVPNEQFF
TGTGCCAGCAGTTCCCTGGGGGGGGTCCCCAATGAGCAGTTCTTC
>TRBV28|TRBJ2-6|NA|many
CASSFSVRGANVLTF
TGTGCCAGCAGTTTTTCAGTACGTGGGGCCAACGTCCTGACTTTC
>TRBV9|TRBJ2-1|TRBD2|NA
CASSLGTSGKNNEQFF
TGTGCCAGCAGCCTAGGGACTAGCGGGAAGAACAATGAGCAGTTCTTC
>TRBV10-3|TRBJ2-4|NA|few
CAISSGSFSKNIQYF
TGTGCCATCAGTTCAGGGTCCTTTTCCAAAAACATTCAGTACTTC
>TRBV7-8|TRBJ1-2|TRBD1|NA
CASSGGGDRGHYGYTF
TGTGCCAGCAGCGGAGGAGGGGACAGGGGACACTATGGCTACACCTTC